This TCR beta chain was recovered during a study of CD8 T cells in Susac syndrome. At the level of the study: Intravenous immunoglobulin alone or corticosteroids were being given to patients with Susac syndrome at blood draw, unless they were therapy-naive.

Reverse transcription used roughly 0.45 to 1 ug RNA and random hexamers. The CDR3 of TCR beta was amplified by immunoSEQ multiplex PCR across 54 Vbeta and 13 Jbeta. One entry per CDR3 protein, called by TCRdb with MiXCR from the immunoSEQ multiplex PCR reads. The sample lists more than 95,000 distinct CDR3 sequences, about 93% occurring once. Trimming removed 7 bases from V and 5 bases from J, with 8 bases in between. The CDR3 runs to 12 residues. Per the germline V gene, CDR1 is KGHDR and CDR2 is SFDVKD. Sequenced material: CD8+ T cells from PBMCs. The clonotype was recovered from a human donor with Susac syndrome. The J gene is TRBJ2-1, the V gene TRBV24-1; D is perhaps TRBD2 (5 bases). The DNA of the CDR3 is TGTGCCACCAGGAGGGAAAACAATGAGCAGTTCTTC. Its translation is CATRRENNEQFF.